Listed below are T cell receptor beta chains from one sample, sequenced in a study of cytotoxic CD8 clonotypes in ibrutinib-treated CLL. Libraries were prepared by immunoSEQ multiplex PCR; TCRdb keeps only in-frame clonotypes and omits some of them. Of hundreds of thousands of clones in the sample, more than 70% are singletons; the top ten hold over 10%. The starting material was PBMCs, obtained after 12 months of ibrutinib treatment. The receptors shown here come from a human donor with chronic lymphocytic leukemia. Each CDR3 is given with its conserved first and last residue. The order of the fields is CDR3 length, V gene, D gene, J gene, clone size, CDR3 DNA, CDR3 protein. A D gene is named only where the DNA matches it firmly. Size values are once, few and many counts, or a class for expanded clones, and some rows have none.

>11|TRBV28|.|TRBJ2-7|.
TGTGCCAGCAGTTTTGGCTACGAGCAGTACTTC
CASSFGYEQYF
>16|TRBV5-1|.|TRBJ1-2|.
TGCGCCAGCAGCTTGGACGCAGTCGGTTCCTTATATGGCTACACCTTC
CASSLDAVGSLYGYTF
>15|TRBV6-5|.|TRBJ2-7|.
TGTGCCAGCAGTTACTCGTGGGACAATCGCTACGAGCAGTACTTC
CASSYSWDNRYEQYF
>14|TRBV9|.|TRBJ1-5|.
TGTGCCAGCAGCGTAGGGAATGGCAATCAGCCCCAGCATTTT
CASSVGNGNQPQHF
>12|TRBV11-3|.|TRBJ1-1|.
TGTGCCAGCAGCTCCCATCCCCCTGAAGCTTTCTTT
CASSSHPPEAFF
>13|TRBV11-2|.|TRBJ2-7|.
TGTGCCAGCAGCCTCTCGAGCCCCTACGAGCAGTACTTC
CASSLSSPYEQYF
>19|TRBV5-4|TRBD2|TRBJ2-5|.
TGTGCCAGCAGCGGCCCGAGGGTGTCTAGCGGGGGTGGGCAAGAGACCCAGTACTTC
CASSGPRVSSGGGQETQYF
>15|TRBV6-6|TRBD2|TRBJ2-7|.
TGTGCCAGCAGGACCACTAGCGGGAGAGAGTACGAGCAGTACTTC
CASRTTSGREYEQYF
>15|TRBV27|.|TRBJ2-3|.
TGTGCCAGCAGAACCCCCCCAGGGGCGGGAGATACGCAGTATTTT
CASRTPPGAGDTQYF
>14|TRBV6-5|TRBD1|TRBJ1-5|.
TGTGCCAGCAGTTATGGACAGGGTAGACAGCCCCAGCATTTT
CASSYGQGRQPQHF
>15|TRBV7-2|TRBD1|TRBJ1-6|few
TGTGCCAGCAGCACCGGGACAGGGGATAATTCACCCCTCCACTTT
CASSTGTGDNSPLHF
>15|TRBV14|.|TRBJ1-2|few
TGTGCCAGCAGCCAAGGAGATTATCTCAACTATGGCTACACCTTC
CASSQGDYLNYGYTF
>15|TRBV18|TRBD2|TRBJ2-1|.
TGTGCCAGCTCACTCGGGACTAGCGCTTACAATGAGCAGTTCTTC
CASSLGTSAYNEQFF
>15|TRBV18|TRBD1|TRBJ1-6|.
TGTGCCAGCTCACCAACGGGACAGCACAGTTCACCCCTCCACTTT
CASSPTGQHSSPLHF
>14|TRBV6-1|TRBD1|TRBJ2-7|.
TGTGCCAGCAGTGCCCGGGACAGCCATTACGAGCAGTACTTC
CASSARDSHYEQYF